One T cell receptor beta chain is described in this entry. This clonotype was found a few times. The clone's antigen remains unknown. Nothing much larger sits one base from this clone, and base qualities are not available. The data originate from a study of MAIT cells during Salmonella Paratyphi A infection (dated by TCRdb to 2015 to 2018). Broad study findings and their caveats: MAIT TRBV usage was oligoclonal, favouring TRBV20 and TRBV6, and appeared unchanged by infection. Although the availability of volunteer samples limited sample sizes, the sizes were judged adequate for detecting differences between groups. More expansion or contraction among the top five MAIT clonotypes was shown in diagnosed volunteers than in healthy controls (around 0.5 versus 0.13), suggesting infection-driven repertoire reshaping.

Per the publication, the time point label means: healthy control first sampling. MAIT cells were defined as Valpha7.2+ CD161+ T cells and were identified and sorted by flow cytometry. Healthy adult controls were laboratory volunteers or leukocyte cones from the national blood and transplant service. For RNA extraction, between about 5,000 and 11,000 MAIT cells from each sample were sorted straight into RNAqueous-Micro lysis buffer. As a control for MAIT repertoire stability, unchallenged healthy controls were sampled twice, approximately 23 days apart. Lymphoprep gradient centrifugation was used to isolate peripheral blood mononuclear cells from blood samples and leukocyte cones. Cells were sorted on either a BD FACSAria Fusion or a BD FACSAria III sorter. Per the germline V gene (reference sequence), LNHNV is the CDR1 and YYDKDF is the CDR2. V loses 0 bases of germline sequence and J loses 2 bases, and the interval between the two ends is 12 bases. The CDR3 goes from the cysteine to the phenylalanine over 16 residues. Of all the DNA, just the CDR3 is kept, 48 bases in frame from base 1.

Receptor libraries were prepared by 5' RACE. TCRbeta was amplified in two PCR rounds using Phusion High-Fidelity polymerase, and the primers carried sample-specific barcodes. To build the TCRbeta libraries, template-switch cDNA synthesis was carried out using SMARTScribe reverse transcriptase along with a TRBC-specific primer. After barcoding, samples were pooled and then prepared using the NEBNext Ultra DNA Library Prep Kit for Illumina. Sequencing of the libraries took place on an Illumina MiSeq using the MiSeq reagent kit v2, 300 cycles. In the authors' own workflow: Reads were demultiplexed by barcode with Jemultiplexer and aligned with MiTCR using default parameters. Non-functional sequences were removed with VDJtools, and each clonotype was defined by its amino acid sequence, with frequencies calculated from the assigned sequence reads. In the clonal space homeostasis analysis, clonotypes were binned by frequency as over-represented (0.05-1), large, medium and small. The public reads were reanalyzed by TCRdb: fastp trimming at Q25, MiXCR alignment, in-frame beta chains only. Identical CDR3 protein sequences are pooled into one entry, listed with their most common genes and DNA. In this record, the V and J calls reflect TCRdb's handling and not the investigators' own analysis. The sample contains over 450 distinct CDR3 sequences, around 42% of them found a single time. The biggest ten clones account for 43% of the sample.

The sample consisted of MAIT cells from blood. The receptor chain draws on TRBV15 and TRBJ2-3; the D region possibly corresponds to TRBD2 (6 bases align). This TCR was recovered from an adult in good health. This receptor carries the CDR3 CATSRDAGNPTDTQYF. In nucleotides, the sequence is TGTGCCACCAGCAGAGATGCGGGGAACCCCACAGATACGCAGTATTTT.